The 31 T cell receptor beta chains given below trace back to one sample, sequenced in a study of blood T cell repertoires in COVID-19. The table came from immunoSEQ multiplex PCR; TCRdb's copy has only in-frame clones and leaves some out. The sample holds 55,000 to 85,000 clones, more than 75% seen once. The sample comprised peripheral blood. The receptors here all came from a woman aged 70-85 years with acute or convalescent COVID-19.

The V call is TRBV10-1, the J call TRBJ2-3; a weak D match, TRBD2 (6 bases). CDR1 WNHNN and CDR2 SYGVQD come from the germline V gene (reference sequence). Trimming pared 10 bases from V and 2 bases from J, leaving 16 bases between. This CDR3 comprises 14 residues. CDR3 DNA: TGCGCCACCTCGGGAGTGGGGCCCACAGATACGCAGTATTTT. Its translation: CATSGVGPTDTQYF.

This clone was detected a few times. The chain uses TRBV27 and TRBJ2-7, with a weak D call TRBD1 (5 bases). Germline V gene data show CDR1 as MNHEY and CDR2 as SMNVEV (reference sequence). The CDR3 is 14 residues long. V was pared by 6 bases and J by 2 bases, with 14 bases between. CDR3 DNA sequence: TGTGCCAGCAGAAAAGGCAGGGCCGCCTACGAGCAGTACTTC. Amino acid sequence: CASRKGRAAYEQYF.

This clone turned up a few times. The chain uses TRBV7-3 and TRBJ2-2; TRBD1 agrees at 7 bases. CDR1 SGHTA and CDR2 FQGTGA come from the germline V gene. V lost 0 bases, J lost 3 bases, and 4 bases stayed unmatched. This CDR3 has 16 residues. The CDR3 region is CASSLTPQGDTGELFF. CDR3 sequence (DNA): TGTGCCAGCAGCTTAACCCCCCAGGGGGACACCGGGGAGCTGTTTTTT.

The chain carries TRBV3-1 (or the pseudogene TRBV3-2) and TRBJ2-7, with 7 nucleotides matching TRBD1. Germline V gives CDR1 LGHDT, CDR2 YNNKEL (reference sequence). V was pared by 4 bases and J by 3 bases, with 9 bases of the junction left unmatched. This CDR3 spans 15 amino acids. In DNA form, the CDR3 reads TGTGCCAGCAGCCGCGATACCGGGACAGACTACGAGCAGTACTTC. This codes for CASSRDTGTDYEQYF.

The chain joins TRBV28 to TRBJ2-1; 7 positions agree with TRBD2. Germline trimming cut 5 bases from V and 4 bases from J; bases unmatched to any gene: 5. Germline CDR1 MDHEN, CDR2 SYDVKM. The CDR3 consists of 14 residues. This CDR3 reads CASSPAGAYNEQFF. The CDR3 coding sequence is TGTGCCAGCAGTCCCGCGGGAGCATACAATGAGCAGTTCTTC.

The chain joins TRBV30 to TRBJ2-5; D perhaps matches TRBD1 (5 bases). There are 14 residues in the CDR3. Trimming took off 0 bases at V and 2 bases at J, with 10 bases between the two ends. In germline, CDR1 is GTSNPN, CDR2 SVGIG (reference sequence). The CDR3: CAWSVVSGQETQYF. CDR3 nucleotide sequence: TGTGCCTGGAGTGTAGTTTCAGGGCAAGAGACCCAGTACTTC.

V and J are TRBV10-3 and TRBJ2-7; D unresolved. This CDR3 is built from 15 residues. Trimming removed 0 bases from V and 0 bases from J, with 9 bases in between. The germline V gene encodes CDR1 ENHRY and CDR2 SYGVKD. CDR3 sequence: CAISESNSRSYEQYF. The CDR3 DNA sequence: TGTGCCATCAGTGAGTCGAACAGCCGCTCCTACGAGCAGTACTTC.

V usage is TRBV5-5 and J usage is TRBJ2-7; TRBD1 aligns across 8 bases. The CDR3 length is 16 residues. CDR1 and CDR2 (germline): SGHKS, YYEKEE (reference sequence). The V and J ends lost 1 base and 1 base, in that order; junction bases with no gene match: 7. CDR3 protein: CASSLFSGQGSYEQYF. DNA for the CDR3: TGTGCCAGCAGCTTGTTTTCTGGACAGGGTTCCTACGAGCAGTACTTC.

V and J are TRBV19 and TRBJ2-1, with TRBD2 identical over 9 bases. Germline-derived CDR1 and CDR2 are LNHDA and SQIVND (reference sequence). The J segment lost 6 bases and the V segment lost 7 bases, leaving 10 bases of the junction unmatched. The CDR3 consists of 15 residues. The chain's CDR3 is CASTIGLAGSNEQFF. The CDR3 DNA reads TGTGCCAGTACTATCGGGCTAGCGGGAAGCAATGAGCAGTTCTTC.

The V gene is TRBV13, the J gene TRBJ2-1; 11 bases are a match to TRBD2. CDR1 PRHDT and CDR2 FYEKMQ come from the germline V gene (reference sequence). The CDR3 has 16 amino acids. V lost 4 bases, J lost 12 bases, and 14 bases stayed unmatched. The CDR3 sequence: CASSWGHLSGTSGQFF. In DNA, the CDR3 is TGTGCCAGCAGCTGGGGGCATCTATCCGGGACTAGCGGGCAGTTCTTC.

This rearrangement joins TRBV6-1 to TRBJ2-3, with TRBD1 matching over 8 bases. CDR3 length equals 15 residues. V lost 2 bases to trimming and J lost 5 bases; unmatched junction nucleotides: 6. Germline V gene lookup returns CDR1 MNHNS and CDR2 SASEGT. CDR3 region: CASSEFGQGIDTQYF. The CDR3, as DNA: TGTGCCAGCAGTGAATTTGGACAGGGCATAGATACGCAGTATTTT.

The chain has TRBV6-5 and TRBJ1-2; 9 nucleotides align to TRBD1. The V gene end was trimmed by 11 bases and the J gene end by 4 bases; junction bases not matched to a gene: 5. The CDR3 runs to 12 residues. Germline V lookup: CDR1 MNHEY, CDR2 SVGAGI. CDR3 coding DNA: TGTGCCGCCGGGACAGGGCTCTATGGCTACACCTTC. Protein product: CAAGTGLYGYTF.

With regard to this clone: The identical CDR3 is also encoded by other nucleotide sequences in the sample. This rearrangement joins TRBV27 to TRBJ2-1, with D possibly TRBD2 on 5 matching bases. The germline V gene encodes CDR1 MNHEY and CDR2 SMNVEV (reference sequence). The CDR3 sequence is 15 residues long. V lost 5 bases and J lost 0, with 11 bases in between. CDR3 residues: CASSLSGGSYNEQFF. The CDR3 nucleotides are TGTGCCAGCAGTCTGTCAGGAGGCTCCTACAATGAGCAGTTCTTC.

This clone was observed a handful of times. This chain connects TRBV5-1 to TRBJ2-7, with 9 bases that match TRBD1. V was clipped by 4 bases and J by 3 bases; unmatched bases: 5. Per the germline V gene, CDR1 is SGHRS and CDR2 is YFSETQ. The CDR3 has 14 amino acids. CDR3 nucleotides: TGCGCCAGCAGCCTCCGGACAGGGGACTACGAGCAGTACTTC. It specifies CASSLRTGDYEQYF.

The rearrangement uses TRBV7-3 and TRBJ2-2; tentatively, D is TRBD2 (5 bases). Germline lookup yields CDR1 SGHTA and CDR2 FQGTGA. V was pared by 2 bases and J by 6 bases, with 13 bases between. The CDR3 sequence is 15 residues long. In DNA, the CDR3 is TGTGCCAGCAGCTTATACTCGACTACCCCCGGGGAGCTGTTTTTT. Residues: CASSLYSTTPGELFF.

V usage is TRBV4-1 and J usage is TRBJ1-5; 7 nucleotides agree with TRBD1. V dropped 5 bases and J dropped 10; count of bases not matched to a gene: 11. The CDR3 totals 14 residues. CDR1 is MGHRA, CDR2 YSYEKL, per germline. The CDR3 region has the DNA TGCGCCAGCAGCTACGACAGGGATTCGGGACCCCAGCATTTT. This encodes CASSYDRDSGPQHF.

The J gene is TRBJ2-5, the V gene TRBV24-1; 9 bases map to TRBD2. CDR1 KGHDR and CDR2 SFDVKD come from the germline V gene. The CDR3 is 15 amino acids. V lost 4 bases to trimming and J lost 5 bases; unmatched junction nucleotides: 7. CDR3 nucleotide sequence: TGTGCCACCAGTGAGATTAGCGGGAGCATCGAGACCCAGTACTTC. The encoded protein is CATSEISGSIETQYF.

This chain links TRBV28 with TRBJ2-1; a weak D match, TRBD1 (5 bases). Trimming removed 2 bases from V and 9 bases from J, with 11 bases in between. This CDR3 has 13 amino acids. Germline V gene data show CDR1 as MDHEN and CDR2 as SYDVKM. CDR3 residues: CASSLGRASEQFF. CDR3 DNA: TGTGCCAGCAGTTTAGGCAGGGCTAGTGAGCAGTTCTTC.

V gene TRBV2 combines with J gene TRBJ1-2, with TRBD1 matching 9 bases. Germline lookup yields CDR1 SNHLY and CDR2 FYNNEI. CDR3 length equals 15 residues. V gave up 11 bases and J gave up 8 bases; unmatched junction bases: 18. CDR3 region: CAHPGGTGLFSGYTF. The CDR3 coding sequence is TGTGCCCACCCTGGAGGGACAGGGCTTTTCTCGGGCTACACCTTC.

The V call is TRBV9, the J call TRBJ2-3; D remains ambiguous. CDR3 length: 16 amino acids. V was pared by 0 bases and J by 0 bases, with 11 bases between. CDR1 and CDR2 from the germline V gene are SGDLS and YYNGEE. This CDR3 is CASSVVTEPSTDTQYF. The CDR3, as DNA: TGTGCCAGCAGCGTAGTTACAGAGCCTAGCACAGATACGCAGTATTTT. The variable domain in full, completed from reference TRBV9 and TRBJ2-3, reads DSGVTQTPKHLITATGQRVTLRCSPRSGDLSVYWYQQSLDQGLQFLIQYYNGEERAKGNILERFSAQQFPDLHSELNLSSLELGDSALYFCASSVVTEPSTDTQYFGPGTRLTVL.

This sequence joins TRBV19 and TRBJ1-1, with TRBD1 matching over 9 bases. The CDR3 has 14 amino acids. V was clipped by 3 bases and J by 4 bases; unmatched bases: 3. Germline CDR1 LNHDA, CDR2 SQIVND (reference sequence). The CDR3 loop reads CASSIRDRVTEAFF. The CDR3 DNA reads as TGTGCCAGTAGTATCCGGGACAGGGTCACTGAAGCTTTCTTT.

The sample holds one count of this clone. The V call is TRBV7-2, the J call TRBJ2-3; no definite D call. Germline CDR1 SGHTA, CDR2 FQGNSA. CDR3 size: 19 residues. V was clipped by 0 bases and J by 0 bases, with 19 bases between them. CDR3 region: CASSLASTFAISSTDTQYF. The CDR3 coding sequence is TGTGCCAGCAGCTTAGCCTCGACTTTTGCGATTTCTAGCACAGATACGCAGTATTTT.

Written as DNA, the CDR3 is TGTGCCAGCAGCTTGGGGGCGCAAAGCACTGAAGCTTTCTTT. Translating it yields CASSLGAQSTEAFF. This sequence joins TRBV7-2 and TRBJ1-1; TRBD1 is a possible D gene (6 bases). CDR3 length: 14 residues. Trimming stripped 3 bases from V and 4 bases from J, with 12 bases between. Per the germline V gene, CDR1 is SGHTA and CDR2 is FQGNSA.

The table lists this clone with a count of one. The V call is TRBV28, the J call TRBJ1-5, with 7 bases aligning to TRBD1. This CDR3 contains 16 residues. V trimming: 7 bases; J trimming: 6 bases; junction bases outside the gene matches: 15. Germline loops: CDR1 MDHEN, CDR2 SYDVKM. CDR3 region: CASNQPGTELSQPQHF. The DNA for the CDR3 is TGTGCCAGCAATCAACCCGGGACAGAGTTAAGTCAGCCCCAGCATTTT.

This sequence joins TRBV6-5 and TRBJ1-5, with 7 bases aligning to TRBD1. The J segment lost 5 bases and the V segment lost 8 bases, leaving 12 bases of the junction unmatched. The CDR3 is made up of 15 amino acids. Germline CDR1 reads MNHEY; CDR2 reads SVGAGI. Here the CDR3 DNA reads TGTGCCAGCCAAAAAATAGACAGGGTTGATCAGCCCCAGCATTTT. This codes for CASQKIDRVDQPQHF.

This chain connects TRBV20-1 to TRBJ1-2, with D possibly matching TRBD1 (6 bases). The CDR3 consists of 11 residues. In germline, CDR1 is DFQATT, CDR2 SNEGSKA (reference sequence). Trimming removed 5 bases at V and 8 bases at J, with 12 bases between. The CDR3 protein is CSAPSGQGYTF. In DNA form, the CDR3 reads TGCAGTGCTCCCTCTGGACAGGGCTACACCTTC.

V is TRBV11-2 and J is TRBJ2-3; D ambiguous. The CDR3 is 13 residues long. Trimming took 1 base from V and 1 from J, leaving 3 bases between them. The germline CDR1 and CDR2 sequences are SGHAT and FQNNGV. CDR3 amino acids: CASSLGGTDTQYF. In nucleotides, the CDR3 is TGTGCCAGCAGCTTAGGCGGCACAGATACGCAGTATTTT.

The rearrangement uses TRBV6-2 or TRBV6-3 and TRBJ2-3; 13 bases line up with TRBD2. V shed 6 bases and J 5 bases; nucleotides not matched to a gene: 2. This CDR3 spans 14 amino acids. Germline V gene sequence: CDR1 MNHEY, CDR2 SVGEGT. The CDR3 protein is CASSRTSGGDTQYF. The DNA for the CDR3 is TGTGCCAGCAGCCGGACTAGCGGGGGAGATACGCAGTATTTT.

This clone was picked up one time. V gene TRBV6-1 combines with J gene TRBJ2-7, with a possible D match to TRBD1 (7 bases). Germline V gene sequence: CDR1 MNHNS, CDR2 SASEGT. The CDR3 length is 13 residues. Trimming cost V 3 bases and J 3 bases, with 9 bases left between them. CDR3 sequence: CASSDQGGYEQYF. CDR3 nucleotide sequence: TGTGCCAGCAGTGACCAGGGGGGCTACGAGCAGTACTTC.

V is TRBV2 and J is TRBJ2-4; D is perhaps TRBD1 (5 bases). V lost 6 bases, J lost 7 bases, and 7 bases lay in between. Germline values: CDR1 SNHLY, CDR2 FYNNEI. The CDR3 has 11 amino acids. The CDR3 protein is CASRGRNIQYF. The CDR3 DNA reads TGTGCCAGCAGGGGGCGGAACATTCAGTACTTC.

This clone was found a few times. The gene calls are TRBV28 and TRBJ2-7; weak D call: TRBD1 (6 bases). The CDR3 totals 15 residues. Trimming stripped 2 bases from V and 2 bases from J, with 13 bases between. Germline assignment: CDR1 MDHEN and CDR2 SYDVKM. CDR3 nucleotides: TGTGCCAGCAGTTTACTGGGGGCGCAGGCCTACGAGCAGTACTTC. As protein: CASSLLGAQAYEQYF.